This is a list of T cell receptor beta chains from one sample in a study of technical replicates of blood from a handful of donors. Clones were read by immunoSEQ multiplex PCR, and TCRdb kept only the in-frame ones, dropping some. The sample has about 88,000 clones, approximately 95% seen once; the top ten hold under 0.35%. The specimen sequenced was T cells isolated from PBMCs. These receptors originate from a human donor in good health. Both conserved end residues are part of each CDR3. The D gene is left open where the match is weak. Not every row has a clone size; where given, it reads once, few, many or a size class.

clone_size d_call j_call v_call cdr3_aa cdr3_nt
. TRBD2 TRBJ2-7 TRBV27 CASSPDPSGRAYEQYF TGTGCCAGCAGTCCGGACCCTAGCGGGAGAGCCTACGAGCAGTACTTC
. . TRBJ2-7 TRBV11-2 CASSFGLYEQYF TGTGCCAGCAGCTTTGGGCTCTACGAGCAGTACTTC
. TRBD2 TRBJ2-7 TRBV19 CASSGRNASYEQYF TGTGCCAGTAGCGGGAGGAACGCATCCTACGAGCAGTACTTC
. TRBD1 TRBJ2-7 TRBV7-8 CASSHDRGYEQYF TGTGCCAGCAGCCATGACAGGGGCTACGAGCAGTACTTC
once . TRBJ1-1 TRBV19 CASSTVPTEAFF TGTGCCAGTAGTACAGTCCCCACTGAAGCTTTCTTT
. . TRBJ2-1 TRBV7-2 CASSLEWTVYNEQFF TGTGCCAGCAGCTTAGAATGGACAGTTTACAATGAGCAGTTCTTC
. TRBD1 TRBJ2-7 TRBV6-1 CASSVEGQGFYEQYF TGTGCCAGCAGCGTGGAGGGACAGGGTTTCTACGAGCAGTACTTC
. . TRBJ2-1 TRBV27 CASSLGRGNEQFF TGTGCCAGCAGTTTAGGCAGGGGCAATGAGCAGTTCTTC
. . TRBJ1-2 TRBV27 CASSANRDYGYTF TGTGCCAGCAGTGCGAACAGGGATTATGGCTACACCTTC
. . TRBJ2-1 TRBV9 CASSVAGPLGRFPSYNEQFF TGTGCCAGCAGCGTAGCTGGCCCCCTGGGGCGATTCCCCTCCTACAATGAGCAGTTCTTC
. TRBD2 TRBJ2-1 TRBV29-1 CSVESLADHNEQFF TGCAGCGTTGAAAGCCTAGCGGACCACAATGAGCAGTTCTTC
. . TRBJ1-2 TRBV11-2 CASSLAGEGYGYTF TGTGCCAGCAGCTTAGCAGGGGAAGGCTATGGCTACACCTTC
. . TRBJ2-3 TRBV9 CASSFIGGSDTQYF TGTGCCAGCAGCTTCATAGGAGGGTCAGATACGCAGTATTTT
. TRBD1 TRBJ2-1 TRBV7-2 CPMAGQGPPSYNEQFF TGTCCCATGGCGGGACAGGGTCCCCCCTCCTACAATGAGCAGTTCTTC
. TRBD1 TRBJ2-3 TRBV9 CASSLADREVGDTQYF TGTGCCAGCAGCTTGGCGGACAGGGAGGTTGGAGATACGCAGTATTTT
. . TRBJ2-1 TRBV6-5 CASSYRGSGDEQFF TGTGCCAGCAGTTACAGGGGATCCGGCGATGAGCAGTTCTTC
. . TRBJ2-1 TRBV21-1 CASSKSRGSYNEQFF TGTGCCAGCAGCAAAAGCCGCGGGTCCTATAATGAGCAGTTCTTC
. . TRBJ1-3 TRBV9 CASSVDGGNSGNTIYF TGTGCCAGCAGCGTAGATGGGGGGAACTCTGGAAACACCATATATTTT
. TRBD1 TRBJ1-5 TRBV30 CAWEQGGRQPQHF TGTGCCTGGGAACAGGGGGGTAGGCAGCCCCAGCATTTT
. TRBD1 TRBJ2-7 TRBV5-1 CASSLAIFTGTGRYEQYF TGCGCCAGCAGCTTGGCCATCTTCACCGGGACAGGGCGGTACGAGCAGTACTTC
. TRBD1 TRBJ2-5 TRBV5-1 CASSLRQGGEETQYF TGCGCCAGCAGCCTGAGACAGGGGGGTGAAGAGACCCAGTACTTC
. . TRBJ1-1 TRBV29-1 CSVVIGAYTEAFF TGCAGCGTTGTGATAGGGGCTTACACTGAAGCTTTCTTT
. TRBD1 TRBJ2-5 TRBV12-5 CASGLVRGTGKEETQYF TGTGCTAGTGGTTTGGTACGTGGGACAGGGAAAGAAGAGACCCAGTACTTC
. TRBD2 TRBJ2-1 TRBV4-1 CASSLRGLANNEQFF TGCGCCAGCAGCCTCCGGGGACTAGCGAATAATGAGCAGTTCTTC